Shown below are 16 T cell receptor beta chains from a single sample sequenced in a study of TIL therapy for anti-PD-1-resistant metastatic lung cancer (dated by TCRdb to the early 2020s). TCR beta CDR3 regions were amplified from genomic DNA with the immunoSEQ v3 hsTCRB kit using bias-controlled multiplex PCR. The clones in this table, taken by TCRdb from immuneACCESS, are in-frame only. Not every clone is retained; where verified, under half of the shortfall comes from an unresolved V gene, and the cause of the rest is unknown. This sample holds approximately 10,000 clones; about 80% were observed only once. Roughly 9.1% of the sample comes from the top ten. The meaning of the sample's time point label: pre-treatment sample, taken before nivolumab and TIL therapy. Sequenced here: blood, sampled at baseline. The receptors derive from a person between 25 and 79 years old with non-small cell lung cancer.

The chain is built from TRBV19 and TRBJ2-5; D is perhaps TRBD1 (5 bases). Germline V CDR1 and CDR2: LNHDA, SQIVND (reference sequence). There are 15 residues in the CDR3. V was cut by 3 bases and J by 1 base, with 12 bases left in between. In DNA, the CDR3 is TGTGCCAGTAGTATTTCACTAACAGGCCAAGAGACCCAGTACTTC. Residues: CASSISLTGQETQYF.

The chain combines TRBV18 with TRBJ1-1; D is undetermined. Per the germline V gene, CDR1 is KGHSH and CDR2 is LQKENI. This CDR3 has 15 residues. The germline V and J ends were trimmed by 6 bases and 4 bases, with 18 bases remaining between them. Here the CDR3 DNA reads TGTGCCAGCTCCCCCGGGTCCGTATGGGCCACTGAAGCTTTCTTT. Its translation: CASSPGSVWATEAFF.

The chain couples TRBV9 to TRBJ1-4; D not resolved. CDR1 and CDR2 from the germline V gene are SGDLS and YYNGEE. V gave up 3 bases and J gave up 3 bases, with 12 bases separating them. The CDR3 runs to 15 residues. CDR3 DNA sequence: TGTGCCAGCAGCGGATCCGGGAGTTCTAATGAAAAACTGTTTTTT. Residues: CASSGSGSSNEKLFF.

The chain couples TRBV5-1 to TRBJ2-2; 10 nucleotides line up with TRBD1. Germline V CDR1 and CDR2: SGHRS, YFSETQ. The J segment lost 6 bases and the V segment lost 4 bases, leaving 9 bases of the junction unmatched. This CDR3 region has 16 residues. The CDR3 loop reads CASSLAGTGVSGELFF. Written as DNA, the CDR3 is TGCGCCAGCAGCCTGGCCGGGACAGGGGTCTCCGGGGAGCTGTTTTTT.

V is TRBV7-2 and J is TRBJ2-7; maybe TRBD1 (6 bases). Germline V gives CDR1 SGHTA, CDR2 FQGNSA. V lost 5 bases and J 4 bases, leaving 15 bases between the germline ends. The CDR3 length is 14 residues. The CDR3 region has the DNA TGTGCCAGCAGCCTTAACAGGGAACGGTACGAGCAGTACTTC. This sequence encodes CASSLNRERYEQYF. The variable domain in full, completed from reference TRBV7-2 and TRBJ2-7, reads GAGVSQSPSNKVTEKGKDVELRCDPISGHTALYWYRQSLGQGLEFLIYFQGNSAPDKSGLPSDRFSAERTGGSVSTLTIQRTQQEDSAVYLCASSLNRERYEQYFGPGTRLTVT.

This sequence joins TRBV21-1 and TRBJ1-1. TRBV21-1 is a pseudogene locus. The CDR3 has 17 amino acids. CDR3 protein: CASSKEGGANMGTEAFF. CDR3 nucleotide sequence: TGTGCCAGCAGCAAAGAAGGGGGGGCTAATATGGGCACTGAAGCTTTCTTT.

This clone has just one count. The chain joins TRBV10-1 to TRBJ2-1, with a weak D call TRBD1 (6 bases). Trimming left V 5 bases short and J 3 bases short, with 11 bases between. In germline, CDR1 is WNHNN, CDR2 SYGVQD (reference sequence). The CDR3 length is 14 residues. The DNA for the CDR3 is TGCGCCAGCAGTAGTCTAGGGGGCTACAATGAGCAGTTCTTC. Protein sequence: CASSSLGGYNEQFF.

The V gene is TRBV5-1, the J gene TRBJ2-3; TRBD2 matches 7 bases. Germline V gene lookup returns CDR1 SGHRS and CDR2 YFSETQ. With 2 bases clipped from V and 6 bases from J, the junction kept 9 bases outside the gene matches. CDR3 length: 15 residues. The CDR3 spells CASSFRGGGGDTQYF. CDR3 nucleotide sequence: TGCGCCAGCAGCTTTAGGGGCGGGGGAGGTGATACGCAGTATTTT.

V is TRBV6-5 and J is TRBJ1-1; D gene unclear. The CDR3 runs to 15 residues. Germline V CDR1 and CDR2: MNHEY, SVGAGI. The ends were cut back, 0 bases at V and 4 bases at J, with 12 bases in the middle. CDR3 in DNA: TGTGCCAGCAGTTACTCACCACGGGTAGGCACTGAAGCTTTCTTT. Translating gives CASSYSPRVGTEAFF.

This clone was recorded once. The CDR3 spells CSVLGTSGNTEAFF. CDR3 sequence (DNA): TGCAGCGTTCTAGGGACTAGCGGGAACACTGAAGCTTTCTTT. The chain joins TRBV29-1 to TRBJ1-1, with D perhaps matching TRBD1 (5 bases). V lost 5 bases and J 1 base, leaving 14 bases between the germline ends. Germline V CDR1 and CDR2: SQVTM, ANQGSEA. This CDR3 spans 14 amino acids.

This clone is a singleton in its sample. The chain combines TRBV18 with TRBJ1-1, with 7 bases fitting TRBD1. The CDR3 length is 13 residues. Germline CDR1 and CDR2: KGHSH and LQKENI. The V and J ends lost 8 bases and 0 bases, in that order; junction bases with no gene match: 3. CDR3 protein: CASTTGMNTEAFF. The CDR3 DNA is TGTGCCAGCACGACAGGGATGAACACTGAAGCTTTCTTT.

The gene calls are TRBV5-6 and TRBJ2-2; perhaps TRBD2 as D (6 bases). Trimming cost V 0 bases and J 3 bases, with 12 bases left between them. Germline V gives CDR1 SGHDT, CDR2 YYEEEE. The CDR3 is made up of 16 amino acids. The CDR3 DNA reads as TGTGCCAGCAGCTTGGCGGGAGCCCCAGACACCGGGGAGCTGTTTTTT. It encodes CASSLAGAPDTGELFF.

The rearrangement links TRBV11-2 to TRBJ1-2, with D hard to call. Germline values: CDR1 SGHAT, CDR2 FQNNGV. The CDR3 consists of 11 residues. V dropped 3 bases and J dropped 7 bases, with 6 bases sitting between them. The CDR3 DNA reads as TGTGCCAGCAGCTTGACTTTTGGCTACACCTTC. Protein product: CASSLTFGYTF.

This clone was seen a handful of times. The gene calls are TRBV5-1 and TRBJ2-7; 9 nucleotides align to TRBD2. This CDR3 is 15 amino acids long. In germline, CDR1 is SGHRS, CDR2 YFSETQ. V was clipped by 4 bases and J by 1 base; unmatched bases: 6. CDR3 amino acids: CASSPFAGGSYEQYF. CDR3 DNA: TGCGCCAGCAGCCCCTTTGCGGGAGGGTCCTACGAGCAGTACTTC.

The V gene is TRBV6-7, the J gene TRBJ2-7, with 10 nucleotides matching TRBD2. TRBV6-7 is an ORF, with its function uncertain. Trimming took 0 bases from V and 3 from J; bases not matched to a gene: 11. CDR3 size: 18 residues. The CDR3 region is CASSYSVLLAGKVYEQYF. CDR3 coding DNA: TGTGCCAGCAGTTACTCGGTTTTACTAGCGGGAAAGGTCTACGAGCAGTACTTC.

This chain uses TRBV6-6 with TRBJ2-1; D unresolved. V was cut by 8 bases and J by 6 bases, with 11 bases left in between. The CDR3 has 12 residues. Germline CDR1 MNHNY, CDR2 SVGAGI (reference sequence). DNA of the CDR3: TGTGCCAGCTGGACCCGGAGCAATGAGCAGTTCTTC. This gives the protein CASWTRSNEQFF.